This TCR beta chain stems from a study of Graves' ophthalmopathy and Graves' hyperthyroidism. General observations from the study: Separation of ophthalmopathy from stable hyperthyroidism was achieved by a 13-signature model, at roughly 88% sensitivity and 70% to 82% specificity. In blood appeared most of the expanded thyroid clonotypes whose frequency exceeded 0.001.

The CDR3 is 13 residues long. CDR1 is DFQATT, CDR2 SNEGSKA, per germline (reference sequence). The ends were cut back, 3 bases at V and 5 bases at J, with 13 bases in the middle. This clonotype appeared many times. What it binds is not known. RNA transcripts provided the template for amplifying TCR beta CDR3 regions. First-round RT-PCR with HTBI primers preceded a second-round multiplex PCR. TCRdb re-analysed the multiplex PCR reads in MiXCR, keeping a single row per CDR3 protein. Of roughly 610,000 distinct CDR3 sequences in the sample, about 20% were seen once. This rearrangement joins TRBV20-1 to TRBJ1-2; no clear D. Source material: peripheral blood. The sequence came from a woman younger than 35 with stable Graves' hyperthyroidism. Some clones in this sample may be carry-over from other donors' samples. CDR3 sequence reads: CSASVGNDYGYTF. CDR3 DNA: TGCAGTGCTAGCGTAGGGAACGATTATGGCTACACCTTC.